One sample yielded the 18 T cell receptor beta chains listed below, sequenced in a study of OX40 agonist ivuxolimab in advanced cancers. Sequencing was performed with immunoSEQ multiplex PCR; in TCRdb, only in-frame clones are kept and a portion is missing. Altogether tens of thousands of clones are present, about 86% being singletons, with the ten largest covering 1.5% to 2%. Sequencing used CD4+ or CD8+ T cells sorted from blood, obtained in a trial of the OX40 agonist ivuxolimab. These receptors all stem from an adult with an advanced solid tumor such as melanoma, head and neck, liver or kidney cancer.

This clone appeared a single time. The CDR3 DNA reads TGTGCCAGCAGCTACACATCCTATGAGCAGTTCTTC. Translated: CASSYTSYEQFF. This rearrangement joins TRBV5-5 to TRBJ2-1; D gene unclear. The CDR3 extends over 12 amino acids. The ends were cut back, 3 bases at V and 8 bases at J, with 9 bases in the middle. Germline V gives CDR1 SGHKS, CDR2 YYEKEE (reference sequence). Full variable domain (missing parts from reference TRBV5-5 and TRBJ2-1): DAGVTQSPTHLIKTRGQQVTLRCSPISGHKSVSWYQQVLGQGPQFIFQYYEKEERGRGNFPDRFSARQFPNYSSELNVNALLLGDSALYLCASSYTSYEQFFGPGTRLTVL.

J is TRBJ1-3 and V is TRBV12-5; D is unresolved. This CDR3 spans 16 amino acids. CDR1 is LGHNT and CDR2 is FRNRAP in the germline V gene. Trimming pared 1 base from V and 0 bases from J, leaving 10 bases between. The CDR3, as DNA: TGTGCTAGTGGTTTGGGGATCAGCTTCTCTGGAAACACCATATATTTT. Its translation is CASGLGISFSGNTIYF.

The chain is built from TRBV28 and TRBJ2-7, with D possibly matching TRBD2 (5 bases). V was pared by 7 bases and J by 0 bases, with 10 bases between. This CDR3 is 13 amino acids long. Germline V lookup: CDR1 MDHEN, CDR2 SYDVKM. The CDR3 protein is CASNPSRSYEQYF. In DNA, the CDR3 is TGTGCCAGCAACCCTAGCCGCTCCTACGAGCAGTACTTC.

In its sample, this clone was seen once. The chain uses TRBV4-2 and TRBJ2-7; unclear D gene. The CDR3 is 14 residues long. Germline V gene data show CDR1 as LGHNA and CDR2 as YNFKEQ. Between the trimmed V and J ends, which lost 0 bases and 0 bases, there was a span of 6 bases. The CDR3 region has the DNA TGTGCCAGCAGCCAAGAGAAGCGCTCCTACGAGCAGTACTTC. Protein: CASSQEKRSYEQYF.

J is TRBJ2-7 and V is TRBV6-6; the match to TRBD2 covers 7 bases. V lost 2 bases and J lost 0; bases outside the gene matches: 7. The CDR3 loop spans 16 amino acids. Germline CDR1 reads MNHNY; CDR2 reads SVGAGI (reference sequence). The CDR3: CASSYTAGRTSYEQYF. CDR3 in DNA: TGTGCCAGCAGTTACACAGCGGGACGCACCTCCTACGAGCAGTACTTC.

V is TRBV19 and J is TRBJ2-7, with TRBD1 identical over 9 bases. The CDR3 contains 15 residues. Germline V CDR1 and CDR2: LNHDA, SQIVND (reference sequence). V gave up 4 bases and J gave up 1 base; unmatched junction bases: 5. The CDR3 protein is CASSTAGTGSYEQYF. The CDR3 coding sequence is TGTGCCAGTAGTACTGCCGGGACAGGGTCCTACGAGCAGTACTTC.

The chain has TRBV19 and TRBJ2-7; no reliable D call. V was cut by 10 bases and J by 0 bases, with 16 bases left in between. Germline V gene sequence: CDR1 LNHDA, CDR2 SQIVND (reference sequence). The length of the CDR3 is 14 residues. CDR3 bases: TGTGCCATTCCATCGGACCCGAGCTCCTACGAGCAGTACTTC. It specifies CAIPSDPSSYEQYF.

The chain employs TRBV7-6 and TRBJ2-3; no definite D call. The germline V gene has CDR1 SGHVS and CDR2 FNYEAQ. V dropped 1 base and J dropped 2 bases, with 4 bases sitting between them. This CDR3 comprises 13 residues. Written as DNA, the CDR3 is TGTGCCAGCAGCTTAGACCCCACAGATACGCAGTATTTT. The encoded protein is CASSLDPTDTQYF.

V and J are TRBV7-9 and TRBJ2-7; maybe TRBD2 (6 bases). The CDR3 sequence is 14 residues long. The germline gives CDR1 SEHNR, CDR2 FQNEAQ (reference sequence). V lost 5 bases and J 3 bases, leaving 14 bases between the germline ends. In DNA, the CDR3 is TGTGCCAGCAGCCCCGGGACTTTAGACTACGAGCAGTACTTC. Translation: CASSPGTLDYEQYF.

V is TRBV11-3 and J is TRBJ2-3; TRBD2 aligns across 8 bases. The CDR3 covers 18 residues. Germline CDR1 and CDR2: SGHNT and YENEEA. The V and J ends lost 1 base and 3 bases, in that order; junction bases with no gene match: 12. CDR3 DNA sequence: TGTGCCAGCAGCTTAGCAGCGGGAGCCGGGTTGAGGACAGATACGCAGTATTTT. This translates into CASSLAAGAGLRTDTQYF.

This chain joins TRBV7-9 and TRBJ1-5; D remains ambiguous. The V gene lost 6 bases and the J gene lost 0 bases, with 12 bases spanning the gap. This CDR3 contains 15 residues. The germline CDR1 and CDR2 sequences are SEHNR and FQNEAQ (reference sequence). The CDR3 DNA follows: TGTGCCAGCAGTGGTGGACTTTATAGCAATCAGCCCCAGCATTTT. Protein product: CASSGGLYSNQPQHF. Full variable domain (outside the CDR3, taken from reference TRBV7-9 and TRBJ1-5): DTGVSQNPRHKITKRGQNVTFRCDPISEHNRLYWYRQTLGQGPEFLTYFQNEAQLEKSRLLSDRFSAERPKGSFSTLEIQRTEQGDSAMYLCASSGGLYSNQPQHFGDGTRLSIL.

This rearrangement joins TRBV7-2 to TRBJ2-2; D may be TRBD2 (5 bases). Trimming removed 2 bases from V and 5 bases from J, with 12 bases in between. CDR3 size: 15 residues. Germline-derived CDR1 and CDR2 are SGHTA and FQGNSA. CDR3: CASSLRTRGTGELFF. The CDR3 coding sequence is TGTGCCAGCAGCTTAAGGACCCGCGGGACCGGGGAGCTGTTTTTT.

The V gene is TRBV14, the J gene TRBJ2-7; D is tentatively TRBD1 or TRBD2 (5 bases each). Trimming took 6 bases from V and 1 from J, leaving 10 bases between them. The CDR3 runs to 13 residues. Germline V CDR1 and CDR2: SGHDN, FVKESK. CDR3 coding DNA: TGTGCCAGCAGTGGGACCTTTTCCTACGAGCAGTACTTC. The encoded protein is CASSGTFSYEQYF.

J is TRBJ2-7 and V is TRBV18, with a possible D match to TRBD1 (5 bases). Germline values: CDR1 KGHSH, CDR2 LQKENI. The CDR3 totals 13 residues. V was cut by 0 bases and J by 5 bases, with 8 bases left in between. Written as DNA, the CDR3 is TGTGCCAGCTCACCACCGGGGCGTAACGAGCAGTACTTC. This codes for CASSPPGRNEQYF.

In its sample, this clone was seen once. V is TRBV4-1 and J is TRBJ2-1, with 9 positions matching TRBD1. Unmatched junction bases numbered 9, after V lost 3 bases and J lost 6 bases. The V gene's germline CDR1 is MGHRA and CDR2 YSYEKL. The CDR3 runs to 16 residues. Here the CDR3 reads CASSQLPGTGTNEQFF. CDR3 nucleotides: TGCGCCAGCAGCCAGCTACCCGGGACAGGGACCAATGAGCAGTTCTTC.

CDR3 region: CASSPTGFGNQPQHF. The DNA for the CDR3 is TGCGCCAGCAGCCCAACAGGGTTTGGCAATCAGCCCCAGCATTTT. The rearrangement uses TRBV4-1 and TRBJ1-5; D may be TRBD1 (6 bases). CDR3 length: 15 amino acids. CDR1 and CDR2 (germline): MGHRA, YSYEKL. V lost 4 bases and J 2 bases, leaving 12 bases between the germline ends.

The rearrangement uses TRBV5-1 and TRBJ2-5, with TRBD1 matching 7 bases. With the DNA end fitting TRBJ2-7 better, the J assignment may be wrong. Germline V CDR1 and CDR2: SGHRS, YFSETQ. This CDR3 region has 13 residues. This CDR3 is CASHDRVGYEQYF. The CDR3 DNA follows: TGCGCCAGTCATGACAGGGTTGGCTACGAGCAGTACTTC.

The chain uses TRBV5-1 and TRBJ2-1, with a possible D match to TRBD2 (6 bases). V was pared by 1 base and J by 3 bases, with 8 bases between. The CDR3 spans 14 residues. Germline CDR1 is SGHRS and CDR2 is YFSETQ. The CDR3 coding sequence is TGCGCCAGCAGCTTGCGCGGGAACTACAATGAGCAGTTCTTC. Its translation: CASSLRGNYNEQFF.